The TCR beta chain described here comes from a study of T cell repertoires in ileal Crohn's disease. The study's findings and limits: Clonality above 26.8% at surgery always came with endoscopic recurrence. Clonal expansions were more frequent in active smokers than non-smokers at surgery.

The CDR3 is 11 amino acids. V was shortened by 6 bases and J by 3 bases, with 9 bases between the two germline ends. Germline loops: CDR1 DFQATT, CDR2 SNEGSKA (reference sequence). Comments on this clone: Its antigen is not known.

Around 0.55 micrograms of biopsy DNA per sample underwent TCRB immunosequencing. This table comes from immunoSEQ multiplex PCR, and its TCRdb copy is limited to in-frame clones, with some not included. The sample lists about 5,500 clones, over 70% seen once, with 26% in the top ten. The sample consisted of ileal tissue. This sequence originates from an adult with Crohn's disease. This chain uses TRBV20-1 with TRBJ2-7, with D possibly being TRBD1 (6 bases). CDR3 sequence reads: CSAMDSYEQYF. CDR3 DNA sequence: TGCAGTGCAATGGACAGCTACGAGCAGTACTTC.